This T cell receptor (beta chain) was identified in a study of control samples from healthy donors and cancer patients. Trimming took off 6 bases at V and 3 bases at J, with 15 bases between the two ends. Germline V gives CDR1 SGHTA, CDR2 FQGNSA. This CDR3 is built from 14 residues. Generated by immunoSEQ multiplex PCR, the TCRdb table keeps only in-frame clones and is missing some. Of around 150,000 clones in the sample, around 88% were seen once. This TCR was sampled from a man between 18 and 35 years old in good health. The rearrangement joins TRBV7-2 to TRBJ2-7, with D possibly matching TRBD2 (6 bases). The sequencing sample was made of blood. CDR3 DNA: TGTGCCAGCAGGCCGGGACTGGAAAGCTACGAGCAGTACTTC. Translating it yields CASRPGLESYEQYF.